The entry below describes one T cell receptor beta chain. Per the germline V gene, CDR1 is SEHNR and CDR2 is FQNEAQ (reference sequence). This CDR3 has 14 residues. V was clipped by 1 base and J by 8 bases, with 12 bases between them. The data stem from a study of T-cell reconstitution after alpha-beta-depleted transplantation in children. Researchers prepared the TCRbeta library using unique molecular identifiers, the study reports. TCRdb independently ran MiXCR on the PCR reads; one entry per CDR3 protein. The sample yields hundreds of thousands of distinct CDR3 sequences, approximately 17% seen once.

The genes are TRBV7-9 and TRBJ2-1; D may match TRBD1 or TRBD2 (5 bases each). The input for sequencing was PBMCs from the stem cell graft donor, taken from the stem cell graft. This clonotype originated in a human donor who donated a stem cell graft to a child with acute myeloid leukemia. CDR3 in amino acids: CASSLEGRSYEQFF. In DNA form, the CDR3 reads TGTGCCAGCAGCTTAGAGGGGAGATCTTATGAGCAGTTCTTC.